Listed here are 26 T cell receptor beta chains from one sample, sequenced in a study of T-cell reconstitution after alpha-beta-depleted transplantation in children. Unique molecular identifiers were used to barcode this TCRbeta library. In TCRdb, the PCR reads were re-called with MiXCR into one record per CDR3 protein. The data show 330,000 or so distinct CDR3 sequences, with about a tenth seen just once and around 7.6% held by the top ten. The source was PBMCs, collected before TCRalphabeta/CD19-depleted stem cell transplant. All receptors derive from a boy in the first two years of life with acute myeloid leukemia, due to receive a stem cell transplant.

CDR3 DNA: TGCAGCGTCCGACGAGCGGGGGATAGCACAGATACGCAGTATTTT. This codes for CSVRRAGDSTDTQYF. The gene calls are TRBV29-1 and TRBJ2-3, with 8 bases that match TRBD2. CDR1 is SQVTM and CDR2 is ANQGSEA in the germline V gene. With V trimmed by 6 bases and J by 0 bases, 8 bases remained unmatched. The CDR3 extends over 15 amino acids.

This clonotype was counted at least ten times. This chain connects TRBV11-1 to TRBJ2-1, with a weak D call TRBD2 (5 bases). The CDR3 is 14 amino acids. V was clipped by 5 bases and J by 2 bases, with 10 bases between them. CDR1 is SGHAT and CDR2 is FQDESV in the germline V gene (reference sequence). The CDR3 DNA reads TGTGCCAGCAGCCCTACTAGGACCTACAATGAGCAGTTCTTC. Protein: CASSPTRTYNEQFF.

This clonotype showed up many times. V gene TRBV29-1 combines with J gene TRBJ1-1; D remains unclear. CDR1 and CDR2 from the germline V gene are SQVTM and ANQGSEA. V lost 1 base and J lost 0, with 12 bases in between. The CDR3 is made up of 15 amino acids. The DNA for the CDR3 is TGCAGCGTTGAAGCCGGACTGATACTGAACACTGAAGCTTTCTTT. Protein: CSVEAGLILNTEAFF.

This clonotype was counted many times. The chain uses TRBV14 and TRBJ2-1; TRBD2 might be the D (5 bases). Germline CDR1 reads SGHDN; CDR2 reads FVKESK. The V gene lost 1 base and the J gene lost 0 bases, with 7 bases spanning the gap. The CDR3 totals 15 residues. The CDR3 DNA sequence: TGTGCCAGCAGCCAAGGAGGGAGCTCCTACAATGAGCAGTTCTTC. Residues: CASSQGGSSYNEQFF.

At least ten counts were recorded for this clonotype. CDR3 protein: CASYQGPNTGELFF. For the CDR3, the DNA is TGTGCCAGCTACCAGGGACCCAACACCGGGGAGCTGTTTTTT. The chain joins TRBV28 to TRBJ2-2; D tentatively reads TRBD1 or TRBD2 (5 bases each). Germline loops: CDR1 MDHEN, CDR2 SYDVKM. The CDR3 is 14 residues long. V was trimmed by 8 bases and J by 2 bases, leaving 12 bases between them. Based on the CDR3 plus reference TRBV28 and TRBJ2-2, the full variable domain is DVKVTQSSRYLVKRTGEKVFLECVQDMDHENMFWYRQDPGLGLRLIYFSYDVKMKEKGDIPEGYSVSREKKERFSLILESASTNQTSMYLCASYQGPNTGELFFGEGSRLTVL.

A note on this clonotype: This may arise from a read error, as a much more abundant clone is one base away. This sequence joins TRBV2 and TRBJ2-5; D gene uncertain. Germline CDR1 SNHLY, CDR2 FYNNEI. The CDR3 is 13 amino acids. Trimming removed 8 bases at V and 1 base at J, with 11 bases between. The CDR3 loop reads CASGFQTQETQYF. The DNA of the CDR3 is TGTGCCAGCGGTTTCCAAACCCAAGAGACCCAGTACTTC.

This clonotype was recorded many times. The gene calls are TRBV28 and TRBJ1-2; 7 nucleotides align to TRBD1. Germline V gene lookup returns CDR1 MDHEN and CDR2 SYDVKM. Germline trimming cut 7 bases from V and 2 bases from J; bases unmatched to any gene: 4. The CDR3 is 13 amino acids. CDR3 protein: CASTSTGNYGYTF. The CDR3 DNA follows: TGTGCCAGCACTTCGACAGGGAACTATGGCTACACCTTC.

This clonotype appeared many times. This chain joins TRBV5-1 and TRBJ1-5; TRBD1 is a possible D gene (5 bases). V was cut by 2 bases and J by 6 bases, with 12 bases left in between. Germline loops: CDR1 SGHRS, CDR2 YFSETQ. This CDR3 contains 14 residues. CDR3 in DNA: TGCGCCAGCAGCTTTGGAGTGGGGACTCAGCCCCAGCATTTT. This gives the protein CASSFGVGTQPQHF.

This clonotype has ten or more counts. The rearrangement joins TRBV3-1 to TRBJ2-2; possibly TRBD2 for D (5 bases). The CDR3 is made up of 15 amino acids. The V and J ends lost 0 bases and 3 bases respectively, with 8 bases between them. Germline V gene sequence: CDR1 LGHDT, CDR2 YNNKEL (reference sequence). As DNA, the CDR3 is TGTGCCAGCAGCCAAGATAGGGAGTACACCGGGGAGCTGTTTTTT. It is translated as CASSQDREYTGELFF.

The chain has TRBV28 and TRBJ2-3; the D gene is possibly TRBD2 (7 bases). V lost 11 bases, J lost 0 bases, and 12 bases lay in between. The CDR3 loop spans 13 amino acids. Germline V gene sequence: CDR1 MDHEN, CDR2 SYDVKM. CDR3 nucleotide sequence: TGTGCCCTCCGGGGGGCGAGCACAGATACGCAGTATTTT. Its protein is CALRGASTDTQYF.

CDR3 sequence (DNA): TGCAGCGTTGTGGTGGGGGTGGAGACCCAGTACTTC. Translating it yields CSVVVGVETQYF. The rearrangement joins TRBV29-1 to TRBJ2-5; possibly TRBD1 or TRBD2 for D (5 bases each). The germline V gene encodes CDR1 SQVTM and CDR2 ANQGSEA. Between the trimmed V and J ends, which lost 4 bases and 5 bases, there was a span of 11 bases. The CDR3 has 12 residues.

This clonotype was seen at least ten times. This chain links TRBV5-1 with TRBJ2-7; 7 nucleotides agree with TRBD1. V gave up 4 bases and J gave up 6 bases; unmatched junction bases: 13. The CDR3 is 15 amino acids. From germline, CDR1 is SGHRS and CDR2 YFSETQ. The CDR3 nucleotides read TGCGCCAGCAGCCTATGGACAGGTTTGAGTTCCGAGCAGTACTTC. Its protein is CASSLWTGLSSEQYF.

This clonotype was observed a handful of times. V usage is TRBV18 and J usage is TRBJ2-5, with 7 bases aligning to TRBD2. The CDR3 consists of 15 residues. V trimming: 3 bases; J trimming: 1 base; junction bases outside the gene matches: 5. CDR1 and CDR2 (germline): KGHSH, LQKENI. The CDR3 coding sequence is TGTGCCAGCTCACCTCGGCGGGGGACCCAAGAGACCCAGTACTTC. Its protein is CASSPRRGTQETQYF.

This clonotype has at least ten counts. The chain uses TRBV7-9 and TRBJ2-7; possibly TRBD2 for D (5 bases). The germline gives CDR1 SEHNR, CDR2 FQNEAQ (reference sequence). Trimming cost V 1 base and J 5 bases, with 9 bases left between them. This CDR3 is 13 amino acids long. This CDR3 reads CASSLVGEHEQYF. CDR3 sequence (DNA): TGTGCCAGCAGCTTAGTGGGAGAGCACGAGCAGTACTTC. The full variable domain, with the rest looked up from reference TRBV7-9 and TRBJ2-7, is DTGVSQNPRHKITKRGQNVTFRCDPISEHNRLYWYRQTLGQGPEFLTYFQNEAQLEKSRLLSDRFSAERPKGSFSTLEIQRTEQGDSAMYLCASSLVGEHEQYFGPGTRLTVT.

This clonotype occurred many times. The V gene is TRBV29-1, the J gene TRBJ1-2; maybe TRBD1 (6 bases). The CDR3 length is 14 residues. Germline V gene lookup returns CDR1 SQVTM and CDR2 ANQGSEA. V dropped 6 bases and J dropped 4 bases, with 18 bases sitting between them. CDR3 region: CSVLDPGQPYGYTF. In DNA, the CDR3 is TGCAGCGTCCTAGATCCCGGACAGCCCTATGGCTACACCTTC.

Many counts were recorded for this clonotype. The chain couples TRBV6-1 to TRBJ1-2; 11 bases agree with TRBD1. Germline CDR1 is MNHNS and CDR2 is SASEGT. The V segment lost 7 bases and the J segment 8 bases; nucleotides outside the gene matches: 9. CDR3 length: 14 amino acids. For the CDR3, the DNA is TGTGCCAGCAAGTACGGACAGGGGGCATGGGGCTACACCTTC. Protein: CASKYGQGAWGYTF.

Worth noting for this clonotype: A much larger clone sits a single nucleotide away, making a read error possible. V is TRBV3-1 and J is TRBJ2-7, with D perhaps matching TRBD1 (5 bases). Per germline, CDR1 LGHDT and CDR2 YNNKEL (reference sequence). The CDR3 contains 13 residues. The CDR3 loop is CAGSQGDPYEQYF. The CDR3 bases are TGTGCCGGCAGCCAAGGGGATCCCTACGAGCAGTACTTC.

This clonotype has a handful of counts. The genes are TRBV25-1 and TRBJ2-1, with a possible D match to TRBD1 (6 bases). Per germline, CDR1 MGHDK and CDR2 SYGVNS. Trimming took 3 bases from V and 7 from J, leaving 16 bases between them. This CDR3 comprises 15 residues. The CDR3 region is CASSDRGAGNNEQFF. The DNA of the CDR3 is TGTGCCAGCAGTGACAGGGGCGCGGGCAATAATGAGCAGTTCTTC.

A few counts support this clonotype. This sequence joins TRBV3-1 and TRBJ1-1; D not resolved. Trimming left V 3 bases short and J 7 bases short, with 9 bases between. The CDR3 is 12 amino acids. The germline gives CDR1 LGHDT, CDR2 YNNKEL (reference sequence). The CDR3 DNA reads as TGTGCCAGCAGCCAGTCTGGGGTTGAAGCTTTCTTT. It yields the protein CASSQSGVEAFF.

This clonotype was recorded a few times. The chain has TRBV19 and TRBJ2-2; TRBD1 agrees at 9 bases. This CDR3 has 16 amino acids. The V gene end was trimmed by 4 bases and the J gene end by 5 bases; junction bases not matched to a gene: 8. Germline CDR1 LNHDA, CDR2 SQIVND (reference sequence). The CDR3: CASSTPGTGLTGELFF. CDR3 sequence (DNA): TGTGCCAGTAGTACTCCGGGGACAGGGTTAACCGGGGAGCTGTTTTTT.

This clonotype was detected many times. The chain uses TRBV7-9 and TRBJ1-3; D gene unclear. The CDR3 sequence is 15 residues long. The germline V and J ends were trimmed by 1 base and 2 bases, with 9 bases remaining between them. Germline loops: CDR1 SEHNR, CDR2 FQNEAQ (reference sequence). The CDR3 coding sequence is TGTGCCAGCAGCTTAGTGACGACGGCTGGAAACACCATATATTTT. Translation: CASSLVTTAGNTIYF.

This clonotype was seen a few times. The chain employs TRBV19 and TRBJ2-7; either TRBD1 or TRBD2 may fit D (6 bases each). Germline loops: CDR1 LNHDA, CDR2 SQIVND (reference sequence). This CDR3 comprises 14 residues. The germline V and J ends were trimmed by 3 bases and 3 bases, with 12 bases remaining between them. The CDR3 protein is CASSMGGTHYEQYF. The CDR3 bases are TGTGCCAGTAGTATGGGGGGCACTCACTACGAGCAGTACTTC.

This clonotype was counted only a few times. The CDR3 nucleotides read TGTGCCAGCAGCCCAGGGGGCCTCACCGGGGAGCTGTTTTTT. Protein sequence: CASSPGGLTGELFF. This chain connects TRBV7-2 to TRBJ2-2; the match to TRBD1 covers 8 bases. The V gene end was trimmed by 5 bases and the J gene end by 4 bases; junction bases not matched to a gene: 3. The CDR3 is made up of 14 amino acids. In germline, CDR1 is SGHTA, CDR2 FQGNSA.

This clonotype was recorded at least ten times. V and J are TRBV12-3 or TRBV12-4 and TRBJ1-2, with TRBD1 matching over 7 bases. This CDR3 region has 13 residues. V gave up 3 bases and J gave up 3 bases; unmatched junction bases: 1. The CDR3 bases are TGTGCCAGCAGTTTGGGGACAGACTATGGCTACACCTTC. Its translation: CASSLGTDYGYTF.

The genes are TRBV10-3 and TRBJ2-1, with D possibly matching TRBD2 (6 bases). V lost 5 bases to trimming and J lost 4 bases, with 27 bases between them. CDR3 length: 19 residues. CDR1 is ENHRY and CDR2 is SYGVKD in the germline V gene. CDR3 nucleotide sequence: TGTGCCATCAGTCCTGGGCTAGCGATCGACGCCGCTGGGTACAATGAGCAGTTCTTC. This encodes CAISPGLAIDAAGYNEQFF.

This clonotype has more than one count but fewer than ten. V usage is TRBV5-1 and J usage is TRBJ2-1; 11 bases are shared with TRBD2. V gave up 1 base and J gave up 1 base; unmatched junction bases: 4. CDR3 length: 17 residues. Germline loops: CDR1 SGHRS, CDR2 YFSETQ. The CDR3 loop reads CASSLLAGGQSYNEQFF. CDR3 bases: TGCGCCAGCAGCTTGTTAGCGGGGGGGCAATCCTACAATGAGCAGTTCTTC.